The 23 T cell receptor beta chains presented below share a single source sample, sequenced in a study of shared clonotypes between healthy human individuals. TCRdb keeps only in-frame clones here, not all; method: immunoSEQ multiplex PCR. The top ten hold around 12% of the sample, which has about 500,000 clones, 70% to 80% seen once. Sequencing was performed on PBMCs. The receptors were gathered from a woman aged 40 to 55 in good health. Some clones in this sample may be carry-over from other donors' samples.

This clone appeared once. A much larger clone is a single base away; this may be a read error. The CDR3 protein is CASSPGQGYEQYF. Here the CDR3 DNA reads TGTGCCAGCAGCCCGGGACAGGGCTACGAGCAGTACTTC. The V call is TRBV27, the J call TRBJ2-7; the match to TRBD1 covers 9 bases. V trimming: 6 bases; J trimming: 3 bases; junction bases outside the gene matches: 3. The CDR3 consists of 13 residues. The germline CDR1 and CDR2 sequences are MNHEY and SMNVEV (reference sequence).

V gene TRBV11-2 combines with J gene TRBJ2-7, with 10 bases identical to TRBD2. The CDR3 runs 14 residues. Trimming at V came to 5 bases and at J to 5 bases, leaving 6 bases not matched to a gene. Germline CDR1 is SGHAT and CDR2 is FQNNGV. The CDR3, as DNA: TGTGCCAGCAGCAAAGCGGGAGGGCCGGACGAGCAGTACTTC. Protein sequence: CASSKAGGPDEQYF.

The chain couples TRBV11-2 to TRBJ2-7, with D possibly being TRBD2 (5 bases). V was trimmed by 5 bases and J by 1 base, leaving 18 bases between them. The CDR3 extends over 16 amino acids. Germline values: CDR1 SGHAT, CDR2 FQNNGV. The CDR3 here is CASSPVDPEGSYEQYF. The CDR3 region has the DNA TGTGCCAGCAGCCCGGTCGACCCCGAGGGATCCTACGAGCAGTACTTC.

V is TRBV27 and J is TRBJ2-5; D is unclear. The germline V and J ends were trimmed by 1 base and 6 bases, with 9 bases remaining between them. Germline V gives CDR1 MNHEY, CDR2 SMNVEV (reference sequence). CDR3 length: 13 amino acids. CDR3 in amino acids: CASSLYGPKTQYF. CDR3 bases: TGTGCCAGCAGTTTATATGGTCCCAAGACCCAGTACTTC.

This clone was picked up many times. Other DNA sequences in the sample encode the same CDR3. V gene TRBV28 combines with J gene TRBJ1-2, with a possible D match to TRBD1 (6 bases). From germline, CDR1 is MDHEN and CDR2 SYDVKM. This CDR3 region has 16 residues. The ends were cut back, 4 bases at V and 4 bases at J, with 19 bases in the middle. The CDR3 DNA reads as TGTGCCAGCAGTTCAGGGGCCAGGGGTGGCGTCTATGGCTACACCTTC. It specifies CASSSGARGGVYGYTF.

This chain links TRBV5-1 with TRBJ2-6; 8 bases fit TRBD2. The ends lost 0 bases at V and 3 bases at J; junction bases unmatched: 2. This CDR3 has 16 residues. The V gene's germline CDR1 is SGHRS and CDR2 YFSETQ. DNA of the CDR3: TGCGCCAGCAGCTTGGCGGGAGGGGATGGGGCCAACGTCCTGACTTTC. This encodes CASSLAGGDGANVLTF. Based on the CDR3 plus reference TRBV5-1 and TRBJ2-6, the full variable domain is KAGVTQTPRYLIKTRGQQVTLSCSPISGHRSVSWYQQTPGQGLQFLFEYFSETQRNKGNFPGRFSGRQFSNSRSEMNVSTLELGDSALYLCASSLAGGDGANVLTFGAGSRLTVL.

This rearrangement joins TRBV30 to TRBJ1-2, with D tentatively TRBD1 (5 bases). The CDR3 loop spans 15 amino acids. The ends were cut back, 0 bases at V and 4 bases at J, with 15 bases in the middle. The germline V gene has CDR1 GTSNPN and CDR2 SVGIG (reference sequence). The CDR3 loop is CAWSVLKQAAYGYTF. The CDR3 DNA reads as TGTGCCTGGAGTGTACTCAAACAGGCGGCCTATGGCTACACCTTC. Full variable domain (rest looked up from reference TRBV30 and TRBJ1-2): SQTIHQWPATLVQPVGSPLSLECTVEGTSNPNLYWYRQAAGRGLQLLFYSVGIGQISSEVPQNLSASRPQDRQFILSSKKLLLSDSGFYLCAWSVLKQAAYGYTFGSGTRLTVV.

This clone was recorded only once. This chain joins TRBV4-1 and TRBJ2-7; TRBD1 matches at 9 bases. J lost 3 bases, V lost 4 bases, and 4 bases had no gene match. CDR3 length: 14 residues. The germline V gene encodes CDR1 MGHRA and CDR2 YSYEKL. CDR3: CASSLPGQGYEQYF. CDR3 bases: TGCGCCAGCAGCCTTCCGGGACAGGGCTACGAGCAGTACTTC.

The rearrangement joins TRBV29-1 to TRBJ2-2; TRBD1 is a possible D gene (6 bases). V lost 0 bases and J lost 4, with 12 bases in between. Per the germline V gene, CDR1 is SQVTM and CDR2 is ANQGSEA. This CDR3 is built from 15 residues. CDR3 region: CSVEDPRTATGELFF. The CDR3 coding sequence is TGCAGCGTTGAAGACCCCCGGACAGCCACCGGGGAGCTGTTTTTT.

This clone came up a few times. This rearrangement joins TRBV2 to TRBJ2-3; TRBD1 might be the D (6 bases). This CDR3 is 17 amino acids long. Germline CDR1 and CDR2: SNHLY and FYNNEI. The V end lost 3 bases, the J end lost 6 bases, and 22 bases lay between the germline ends. The CDR3 loop is CASSDRGYAVGADTQYF. In nucleotides, the CDR3 is TGTGCCAGCAGTGATAGGGGGTACGCAGTTGGGGCGGATACGCAGTATTTT.

Concerning this clone: It differs at one base from a far larger clone, so likely a read error. Other DNA sequences of this sample code for an identical CDR3. V gene TRBV6-1 combines with J gene TRBJ2-3; D gene ambiguous. There are 11 residues in the CDR3. Per germline, CDR1 MNHNS and CDR2 SASEGT. V lost 6 bases and J 2 bases, leaving 3 bases between the germline ends. For the CDR3, the DNA is TGTGCCAGCAGCGACACAGATACGCAGTATTTT. It codes for CASSDTDTQYF.

In regard to this clone: This may come from a read error, since a much larger clone is one base off. The same CDR3 also results from other DNA sequences found in this sample. The CDR3 nucleotides are TGCGCCAGCAGATCGCTAGGGGGTCCCCTCCACTTT. It is translated as CASRSLGGPLHF. V and J are TRBV11-2 and TRBJ1-6, with a tentative D call TRBD1 (6 bases). The V gene's germline CDR1 is SGHAT and CDR2 FQNNGV. CDR3 length equals 12 residues.

Of note for this clone: With only one base between it and a far larger clone, this is likely a read error. The V and J genes are TRBV30 and TRBJ2-3, with 7 positions matching TRBD1. The CDR3 loop spans 14 amino acids. CDR1 is GTSNPN and CDR2 is SVGIG in the germline V gene (reference sequence). The DNA of the CDR3 is TGTGCCTGGAGTGTAGGGACAGAAGCAGATAAGCAGTATTTT. It encodes CAWSVGTEADKQYF.

This clone was seen only a few times. V and J are TRBV2 and TRBJ2-1, with D unclear. This CDR3 is 12 amino acids long. Per the germline V gene, CDR1 is SNHLY and CDR2 is FYNNEI. Trimming stripped 3 bases from V and 4 bases from J, with 4 bases between. CDR3 sequence (DNA): TGTGCCAGCAGTGACGCGTACAATGAGCAGTTCTTC. Its translation is CASSDAYNEQFF.

The J gene is TRBJ2-2, the V gene TRBV6-1; 7 bases fit TRBD1. CDR1 and CDR2 (germline): MNHNS, SASEGT. V lost 8 bases to trimming and J lost 3 bases; unmatched junction nucleotides: 6. CDR3 length equals 14 residues. The CDR3 is CASPGDRDTGELFF. DNA for the CDR3: TGTGCCAGCCCCGGTGACAGGGACACCGGGGAGCTGTTTTTT.

This clone was detected only once. The junction does not match germline at one end; this may be a read error. V and J are TRBV29-1 and TRBJ1-2; D is ambiguous. Germline CDR1 and CDR2: SQVTM and ANQGSEA. This CDR3 region has 11 residues. CDR3 residues: CSGSSNYGYAF. CDR3 in DNA: TGCAGCGGGTCCTCAAACTATGGCTACGCCTTC.

This chain links TRBV7-6 with TRBJ2-3; TRBD1 or TRBD2 may be the D gene (5 bases each). The length of the CDR3 is 14 residues. V was cut by 7 bases and J by 2 bases, with 13 bases left in between. Per germline, CDR1 SGHVS and CDR2 FNYEAQ. As DNA, the CDR3 is TGTGCCAGCACCGGGACGCCACACACAGATACGCAGTATTTT. Protein sequence: CASTGTPHTDTQYF.

The chain combines TRBV28 with TRBJ2-2, with TRBD1 matching 7 bases. Germline trimming cut 5 bases from V and 1 base from J; bases unmatched to any gene: 4. Germline V lookup: CDR1 MDHEN, CDR2 SYDVKM. CDR3 size: 15 residues. The CDR3 loop reads CASSPTGWNTGELFF. CDR3 nucleotides: TGTGCCAGCAGTCCGACAGGGTGGAACACCGGGGAGCTGTTTTTT.

The chain recombines TRBV5-7 with TRBJ2-7; possible D gene TRBD1, 5 bases. TRBV5-7 carries the ORF label, with uncertain function. CDR3 length equals 15 residues. V lost 0 bases, J lost 3 bases, and 13 bases lay in between. This CDR3 reads CASSLDLGPLYEQYF. CDR3 nucleotides: TGTGCCAGCAGCTTGGATTTGGGGCCTCTCTACGAGCAGTACTTC.

The V gene is TRBV29-1, the J gene TRBJ2-1; D ambiguous. The germline CDR1 and CDR2 sequences are SQVTM and ANQGSEA. The CDR3 is 14 residues long. V was cut by 3 bases and J by 3 bases, with 12 bases left in between. The CDR3 DNA reads as TGCAGCGTTGATAGGGTCTCTAACTACAATGAGCAGTTCTTC. Its translation is CSVDRVSNYNEQFF.

The chain is built from TRBV28 and TRBJ2-7; D possibly matches TRBD1 or TRBD2 (5 bases each). V dropped 2 bases and J dropped 6 bases, with 11 bases sitting between them. Germline V lookup: CDR1 MDHEN, CDR2 SYDVKM. The CDR3 runs to 13 residues. CDR3 in DNA: TGTGCCAGCAGTTTACGGGGCATGCGCGAGCAGTACTTC. Translated: CASSLRGMREQYF.

The chain recombines TRBV9 with TRBJ2-3; TRBD2 matches 12 bases. The germline CDR1 and CDR2 sequences are SGDLS and YYNGEE. The CDR3 spans 16 residues. Trimming at V came to 0 bases and at J to 5 bases, leaving 4 bases not matched to a gene. Here the CDR3 DNA reads TGTGCCAGCAGCGTAGGTCTAGCGGGAGGGGAAGATACGCAGTATTTT. This codes for CASSVGLAGGEDTQYF.

A note on this clone: It differs at one base from a far larger clone, so likely a read error. The chain employs TRBV30 and TRBJ1-4; D gene unclear. Germline V gene lookup returns CDR1 GTSNPN and CDR2 SVGIG (reference sequence). The CDR3 is 13 residues long. Trimming cost V 0 bases and J 8 bases, with 10 bases left between them. The CDR3 region has the DNA TGTGCCTGGAGTGTAAGCAGCAACGAAAAACTGTTTTTT. It specifies CAWSVSSNEKLFF.